These 21 T cell receptor beta chains were all obtained from the same sample, sequenced in a study of blood T cell repertoires in COVID-19 (dated by TCRdb to about 2020). Receptors were amplified or captured by the immunoSEQ multiplex PCR assay. Held by TCRdb, this immuneACCESS table contains in-frame sequences only and omits some clones. Under half of the omission traces to an unresolved V gene where checked; the cause of the rest is unknown. The sample has some 100,000 clones on record, roughly 89% of them singletons. The top ten hold under 3.5% of the sample. Sequencing was carried out using peripheral blood. The receptors stem from a woman between 70 and 85 years old with acute or convalescent COVID-19.

The chain couples TRBV7-9 to TRBJ2-7, with 7 bases matching TRBD1. Germline lookup yields CDR1 SEHNR and CDR2 FQNEAQ (reference sequence). CDR3 size: 14 residues. Trimming took 1 base from V and 3 from J; bases not matched to a gene: 3. The DNA for the CDR3 is TGTGCCAGCAGCTTAGAGACAGGGATCTACGAGCAGTACTTC. This translates into CASSLETGIYEQYF. Together with reference TRBV7-9 and TRBJ2-7, the CDR3 gives the full variable domain: DTGVSQNPRHKITKRGQNVTFRCDPISEHNRLYWYRQTLGQGPEFLTYFQNEAQLEKSRLLSDRFSAERPKGSFSTLEIQRTEQGDSAMYLCASSLETGIYEQYFGPGTRLTVT.

This chain links TRBV5-1 with TRBJ2-5, with D uncertain. The CDR3 length is 12 residues. V was cut by 0 bases and J by 4 bases, with 4 bases left in between. From germline, CDR1 is SGHRS and CDR2 YFSETQ. This CDR3 reads CASSLDRETQYF. The CDR3 bases are TGCGCCAGCAGCTTGGACAGAGAGACCCAGTACTTC.

This clone occurred a few times. This chain uses TRBV28 with TRBJ1-5, with D possibly matching TRBD1 (6 bases). Deletions cut 6 bases from V and 2 bases from J, with 23 bases between. The CDR3 spans 18 residues. CDR1 MDHEN and CDR2 SYDVKM come from the germline V gene. This chain's CDR3 is CASRAGWTAVGGNQPQHF. The CDR3 DNA reads TGTGCCAGCAGGGCCGGTTGGACAGCAGTAGGCGGCAATCAGCCCCAGCATTTT.

V usage is TRBV5-1 and J usage is TRBJ2-3; tentative D call: TRBD2 (6 bases). The CDR3 totals 13 residues. Germline V gene sequence: CDR1 SGHRS, CDR2 YFSETQ. The V gene lost 4 bases and the J gene lost 1 base, with 7 bases spanning the gap. This CDR3 reads CASSGTGTDTQYF. DNA for the CDR3: TGCGCCAGCAGCGGGACTGGCACAGATACGCAGTATTTT.

Note on this clone: At one end, the junction sequence differs from germline, possibly due to a read error. The V and J genes are TRBV7-7 and TRBJ2-7; 16 bases match TRBD2. CDR1 is SSHAT, CDR2 FNYEAQ, per germline (reference sequence). This CDR3 has 20 residues. The CDR3 DNA follows: TGTGCTAGCAGCACATCGCAGGGGGGACTAGCGGGAGGGTGTTCCTGCGAGCAGTACTTC. Amino acid sequence: CASSTSQGGLAGGCSCEQYF.

This clone was picked up a small number of times. The rearrangement uses TRBV6-5 and TRBJ1-6; the D gene is possibly TRBD1 (5 bases). The V end lost 5 bases, the J end lost 5 bases, and 7 bases lay between the germline ends. CDR1 and CDR2 from the germline V gene are MNHEY and SVGAGI. The length of the CDR3 is 13 residues. The CDR3 is CASSRQNNSPLHF. The CDR3 bases are TGTGCCAGCAGTCGACAGAATAATTCACCCCTCCACTTT.

The chain recombines TRBV11-2 with TRBJ2-5, with D perhaps TRBD1 (5 bases). The germline V gene has CDR1 SGHAT and CDR2 FQNNGV. The CDR3 is made up of 19 amino acids. The V and J ends lost 0 bases and 2 bases respectively, with 22 bases between them. The CDR3: CASSLESWAGMGRQETQYF. The CDR3 region has the DNA TGTGCCAGCAGCTTAGAGTCCTGGGCAGGGATGGGTCGGCAAGAGACCCAGTACTTC.

This sequence joins TRBV3-1 (or the pseudogene TRBV3-2) and TRBJ2-3; TRBD1 matches 8 bases. The CDR3 is made up of 12 amino acids. After removal of 4 bases from V and 10 bases from J, the junction contained 4 bases not matched to a gene. The germline V gene encodes CDR1 LGHDT and CDR2 YNNKEL (reference sequence). CDR3 sequence (DNA): TGTGCCAGCAGCCTTCCGACAGGGGCGCAGTATTTT. Protein product: CASSLPTGAQYF.

The CDR3 DNA follows: TGTGCCAGCAGCCAAGTGGCGGGGGCTGAAGCTTTCTTT. Protein sequence: CASSQVAGAEAFF. This chain joins TRBV3-1 (or the pseudogene TRBV3-2) and TRBJ1-1, with TRBD1 as a possible D gene (5 bases). V lost 1 base and J 6 bases, leaving 9 bases between the germline ends. The V gene's germline CDR1 is LGHDT and CDR2 YNNKEL (reference sequence). CDR3 length equals 13 residues.

The chain recombines TRBV11-2 with TRBJ2-5; D is unresolved. This CDR3 comprises 14 residues. Germline values: CDR1 SGHAT, CDR2 FQNNGV. The ends were cut back, 1 base at V and 5 bases at J, with 11 bases in the middle. As DNA, the CDR3 is TGTGCCAGCAGCTTAGTTTCCGGTGTGGAGACCCAGTACTTC. This translates into CASSLVSGVETQYF. Full variable domain (rest looked up from reference TRBV11-2 and TRBJ2-5): EAGVAQSPRYKIIEKRQSVAFWCNPISGHATLYWYQQILGQGPKLLIQFQNNGVVDDSQLPKDRFSAERLKGVDSTLKIQPAKLEDSAVYLCASSLVSGVETQYFGPGTRLLVL.

The chain is built from TRBV6-6 and TRBJ2-1; 7 nucleotides match TRBD1. Germline CDR1 reads MNHNY; CDR2 reads SVGAGI (reference sequence). Trimming took 5 bases from V and 0 from J; bases not matched to a gene: 4. There are 15 residues in the CDR3. The CDR3 DNA reads TGTGCCAGCAGTGACACAGGGGCCTCCTACAATGAGCAGTTCTTC. Protein sequence: CASSDTGASYNEQFF.

This chain connects TRBV5-1 to TRBJ2-2, with 14 positions matching TRBD2. CDR1 SGHRS and CDR2 YFSETQ come from the germline V gene. This CDR3 is 15 amino acids long. With 5 bases clipped from V and 3 bases from J, the junction kept 0 bases outside the gene matches. In nucleotides, the CDR3 is TGCGCCAGCAGGACTAGCGGGGGGGACACCGGGGAGCTGTTTTTT. Amino acids: CASRTSGGDTGELFF.

The chain carries TRBV12-3 or TRBV12-4 and TRBJ1-6; D is uncertain. Trimming left V 5 bases short and J 9 bases short, with 11 bases between. The length of the CDR3 is 13 residues. The CDR3 is CASSDGPSSPLHF. CDR3 coding DNA: TGTGCCAGCAGTGACGGTCCTAGTTCACCCCTCCACTTT.

V is TRBV7-9 and J is TRBJ1-5; no clear D gene. V was cut by 5 bases and J by 4 bases, with 12 bases left in between. This CDR3 spans 14 amino acids. The germline gives CDR1 SEHNR, CDR2 FQNEAQ (reference sequence). CDR3 nucleotides: TGTGCCAGCAGCCGTGACAATTCGAATCAGCCCCAGCATTTT. Translating gives CASSRDNSNQPQHF.

This clone was seen just once. The chain employs TRBV6-5 and TRBJ2-7; D remains ambiguous. CDR3 size: 13 residues. Germline V gene data show CDR1 as MNHEY and CDR2 as SVGAGI. V lost 7 bases, J lost 3 bases, and 13 bases lay in between. As DNA, the CDR3 is TGTGCCAGCACCGGTGGCGGATACTACGAGCAGTACTTC. Amino acids: CASTGGGYYEQYF.

This clone was picked up one time. The rearrangement joins TRBV19 to TRBJ1-4; TRBD1 might be the D (5 bases). Looked up from germline, CDR1 is LNHDA and CDR2 is SQIVND (reference sequence). The CDR3 is 15 amino acids. V gave up 5 bases and J gave up 6 bases, with 16 bases separating them. In DNA form, the CDR3 reads TGTGCCAGTAGTGCTCTGAAGGGAGGGGATGAAAAACTGTTTTTT. Amino acid sequence: CASSALKGGDEKLFF.

This clone was observed once. The rearrangement uses TRBV6-5 and TRBJ2-2; 7 nucleotides align to TRBD1. Trimming cost V 8 bases and J 0 bases; bases outside gene matches: 6. CDR3 length: 15 residues. Per germline, CDR1 MNHEY and CDR2 SVGAGI. The CDR3 is CASEGAGPNTGELFF. Here the CDR3 DNA reads TGTGCCAGCGAGGGGGCAGGGCCGAACACCGGGGAGCTGTTTTTT.

The J gene is TRBJ2-1, the V gene TRBV28; D uncertain. Germline V gene lookup returns CDR1 MDHEN and CDR2 SYDVKM. Trimming removed 10 bases at V and 1 base at J, with 5 bases between. This CDR3 has 11 amino acids. CDR3 bases: TGTGCCACCCTATCCTACAATGAGCAGTTCTTC. It codes for CATLSYNEQFF. Looking up the rest from reference TRBV28 and TRBJ2-1 gives the full variable domain: DVKVTQSSRYLVKRTGEKVFLECVQDMDHENMFWYRQDPGLGLRLIYFSYDVKMKEKGDIPEGYSVSREKKERFSLILESASTNQTSMYLCATLSYNEQFFGPGTRLTVL.

In this sample, this clone turned up a few times. The rearrangement uses TRBV28 and TRBJ1-2, with D possibly TRBD1 on 6 matching bases. This CDR3 comprises 12 residues. Germline V gene data show CDR1 as MDHEN and CDR2 as SYDVKM. V was pared by 4 bases and J by 3 bases, with 6 bases between. This CDR3 reads CASSYRDYGYTF. CDR3 sequence (DNA): TGTGCCAGCAGTTACAGGGACTATGGCTACACCTTC.

This chain uses TRBV7-2 with TRBJ1-1; a weak D match, TRBD1 (5 bases). The CDR3 is 15 residues long. Per the germline V gene, CDR1 is SGHTA and CDR2 is FQGNSA. The V and J ends lost 0 bases and 3 bases respectively, with 11 bases between them. Here the CDR3 reads CASSLAQQGDTEAFF. The CDR3 DNA reads TGTGCCAGCAGCTTAGCGCAGCAGGGTGACACTGAAGCTTTCTTT.

This clone was detected a few times. The genes are TRBV10-3 and TRBJ2-1; unclear D gene. Germline lookup yields CDR1 ENHRY and CDR2 SYGVKD. This CDR3 is built from 11 residues. Trimming took off 8 bases at V and 4 bases at J, with 6 bases between the two ends. CDR3: CAIGNYNEQFF. The CDR3 region has the DNA TGTGCCATCGGCAATTACAATGAGCAGTTCTTC.